A single sample gave rise to the 13 T cell receptor beta chains below, sequenced in a study of shared clonotypes between healthy human individuals. Assay used: immunoSEQ multiplex PCR; TCRdb lists only in-frame clones, some missing. The profile shows 1,500,000 or so clones, more than 95% of them singletons. Material: naive CD4+ T cells sorted from blood. Subset reported: CD45RA+ positively selected. The source of these receptors is a man aged 25-45 years in good health.

As DNA, the CDR3 is TGTGCCAGCAGCCCGGGTCACGGGGAGCTGTTTTTT. Protein sequence: CASSPGHGELFF. V gene TRBV11-3 combines with J gene TRBJ2-2; D is ambiguous. Looked up from germline, CDR1 is SGHNT and CDR2 is YENEEA. Trimming stripped 5 bases from V and 7 bases from J, with 8 bases between. This CDR3 region has 12 residues.

The chain links TRBV6-5 to TRBJ1-5; no clear D. The germline V gene encodes CDR1 MNHEY and CDR2 SVGAGI. There are 14 residues in the CDR3. V lost 2 bases to trimming and J lost 3 bases, with 8 bases between them. The CDR3 sequence is CASSYRGNNQPQHF. In nucleotides, the CDR3 is TGTGCCAGCAGTTACCGGGGAAACAATCAGCCCCAGCATTTT.

V is TRBV6-1 and J is TRBJ1-3; D uncertain. The CDR3 length is 14 residues. Germline V gene sequence: CDR1 MNHNS, CDR2 SASEGT. Between the trimmed V and J ends, which lost 7 bases and 0 bases, there was a span of 10 bases. CDR3 loop: CASNPTTSGNTIYF. In nucleotides, the CDR3 is TGTGCCAGCAATCCTACGACCTCTGGAAACACCATATATTTT.

This chain uses TRBV19 with TRBJ1-1; D is possibly TRBD1 (6 bases). The germline CDR1 and CDR2 sequences are LNHDA and SQIVND (reference sequence). Trimming left V 1 base short and J 4 bases short, with 13 bases between. The CDR3 covers 15 residues. This chain's CDR3 is CASSIAGQRGTEAFF. The CDR3 DNA reads TGTGCCAGTAGTATAGCCGGACAGAGGGGCACTGAAGCTTTCTTT.

The chain uses TRBV21-1 and TRBJ2-2. TRBV21-1 is an annotated pseudogene. The CDR3 is 13 amino acids. The CDR3 bases are TGTGCCAGCAGCCCAGTAATCGCGGGGGAGCTGTTTTTT. Translated: CASSPVIAGELFF.

V is TRBV15 and J is TRBJ2-1, with D uncertain. Trimming removed 1 base at V and 0 bases at J, with 7 bases between. The CDR3 runs to 15 residues. The germline CDR1 and CDR2 sequences are LNHNV and YYDKDF (reference sequence). The CDR3 nucleotides read TGTGCCACCAGCAGAGCCCCGAGCTCCTACAATGAGCAGTTCTTC. It is translated as CATSRAPSSYNEQFF.

Comments on this clone: The sample holds other DNA sequences that translate to the same CDR3. The chain joins TRBV10-3 to TRBJ2-1, with no clear D. The CDR3 sequence is 16 residues long. Germline V gene data show CDR1 as ENHRY and CDR2 as SYGVKD. Trimming cost V 0 bases and J 0 bases, with 9 bases left between them. The CDR3, as DNA: TGTGCCATCAGTGAGTCTGGCGGTAGCTCCTACAATGAGCAGTTCTTC. Its protein product is CAISESGGSSYNEQFF.

V usage is TRBV7-8 and J usage is TRBJ2-3; TRBD1 or TRBD2 may be the D gene (5 bases each). V was trimmed by 1 base and J by 3 bases, leaving 8 bases between them. The V gene's germline CDR1 is SGHVS and CDR2 FQNEAQ. The CDR3 contains 14 residues. CDR3: CASSLGDGTDTQYF. In DNA, the CDR3 is TGTGCCAGCAGCTTAGGGGACGGAACAGATACGCAGTATTTT.

This CDR3 reads CASKSAAGPYEQYF. As DNA, the CDR3 is TGTGCCAGCAAAAGTGCGGCAGGCCCCTACGAGCAGTACTTC. This chain links TRBV6-5 with TRBJ2-7, with no clear D. CDR1 MNHEY and CDR2 SVGAGI come from the germline V gene. The CDR3 runs 14 residues. Trimming took 7 bases from V and 2 from J, leaving 15 bases between them.

The V gene is TRBV28, the J gene TRBJ2-1; unclear D gene. Trimming took off 2 bases at V and 0 bases at J, with 8 bases between the two ends. Germline CDR1 and CDR2: MDHEN and SYDVKM. This CDR3 comprises 15 residues. The CDR3 sequence is CASSLPTHSYNEQFF. The CDR3 nucleotides read TGTGCCAGCAGTTTACCGACCCACTCCTACAATGAGCAGTTCTTC.

V usage is TRBV7-2 and J usage is TRBJ1-2, with 7 bases fitting TRBD1. The CDR3 consists of 15 residues. Unmatched junction bases numbered 9, after V lost 5 bases and J lost 3 bases. Germline V lookup: CDR1 SGHTA, CDR2 FQGNSA. CDR3 bases: TGTGCCAGCAGCCCAGAACAGGGGCAGTACTATGGCTACACCTTC. As protein: CASSPEQGQYYGYTF.

The rearrangement joins TRBV2 to TRBJ2-3; D not certain. Germline lookup yields CDR1 SNHLY and CDR2 FYNNEI. This CDR3 is 14 amino acids long. V lost 6 bases, J lost 5 bases, and 15 bases lay in between. CDR3 residues: CASRARFGEDTQYF. The CDR3 nucleotides read TGTGCCAGCAGAGCCCGTTTTGGCGAAGATACGCAGTATTTT.

The rearrangement uses TRBV15 and TRBJ2-6; D is unresolved. With 8 bases removed from V and 4 bases from J, the gap between germline ends came to 9 bases. Germline V CDR1 and CDR2: LNHNV, YYDKDF (reference sequence). The CDR3 is made up of 13 amino acids. DNA for the CDR3: TGTGCCACCTCATCCCTGGGGGCCAACGTCCTGACTTTC. Protein sequence: CATSSLGANVLTF.